This record looks at one TCR beta chain sequence and its context. This sample was included in a study of blood T cell repertoires in COVID-19. On the study more broadly: T cells, B-cell-depleted T cells, or PBMCs supplied cDNA or gDNA.

Produced via immunoSEQ multiplex PCR; TCRdb's table is partial and in-frame only. The sample yields about 55,000 clones, roughly four fifths seen once. Material: peripheral blood. This TCR was sampled from a woman aged 55-69 years with acute or convalescent COVID-19.

This CDR3 is CASSQKSGGAGEQYF. The CDR3, as DNA: TGTGCCAGCAGCCAAAAAAGCGGGGGGGCCGGGGAGCAGTACTTC. The chain links TRBV3-1 (or the pseudogene TRBV3-2) to TRBJ2-7, with 10 bases aligning to TRBD2. V shed 2 bases, J shed 7 bases, and the junction held 8 bases outside the gene matches. The germline V gene has CDR1 LGHDT and CDR2 YNNKEL (reference sequence). CDR3 length equals 15 residues.